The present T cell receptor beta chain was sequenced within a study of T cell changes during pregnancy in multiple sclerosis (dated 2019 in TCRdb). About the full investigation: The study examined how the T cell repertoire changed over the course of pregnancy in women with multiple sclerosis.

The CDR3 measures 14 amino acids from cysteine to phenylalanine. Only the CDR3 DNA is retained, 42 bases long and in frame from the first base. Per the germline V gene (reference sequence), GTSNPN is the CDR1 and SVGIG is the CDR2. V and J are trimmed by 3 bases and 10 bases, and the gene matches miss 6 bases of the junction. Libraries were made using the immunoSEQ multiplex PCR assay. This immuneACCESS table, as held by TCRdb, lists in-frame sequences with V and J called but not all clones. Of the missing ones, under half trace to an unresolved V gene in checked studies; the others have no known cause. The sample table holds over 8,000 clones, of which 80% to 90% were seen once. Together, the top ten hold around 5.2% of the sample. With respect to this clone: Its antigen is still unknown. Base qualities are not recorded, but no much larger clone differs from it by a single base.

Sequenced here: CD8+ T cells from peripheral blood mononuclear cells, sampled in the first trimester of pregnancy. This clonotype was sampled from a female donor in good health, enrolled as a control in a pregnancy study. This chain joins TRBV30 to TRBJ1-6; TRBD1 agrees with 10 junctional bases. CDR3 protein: CAWSEGTGDSPLHF. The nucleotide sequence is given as TGTGCCTGGAGCGAAGGGACAGGGGACTCACCCCTCCACTTT.